The present entry profiles one T cell receptor beta chain with its context. Its antigen remains unidentified. Per-nucleotide qualities are absent, and no much larger clonotype sits a single base away. Libraries were constructed by the immunoSEQ multiplex PCR assay. Held by TCRdb, this immuneACCESS table contains in-frame sequences only and omits some clones. Under half of the omission traces to an unresolved V gene where checked; the cause of the rest is unknown. The table for this sample lists 60,000 to 90,000 clones; around 90% of them were counted only once. The ten largest clones add up to about 0.35% of the sample. The source of the sample is a study of technical replicates of blood from several donors (dated by TCRdb to the late 2010s). This TCR came from a human donor in good health. Sequencing input: T cells isolated from PBMCs.

The CDR3 region: CASSPRGPFNHNTEAFF. The DNA reads as follows: TGTGCCAGCAGCCCCAGGGGGCCCTTTAACCATAACACTGAAGCTTTCTTT. The rearrangement combines TRBV5-6 with TRBJ1-1; 8 junctional bases match TRBD1. Its CDR3 holds 17 amino acids, cysteine through phenylalanine. Solely the CDR3 DNA is kept, with 51 bases framed from the first base. V is pruned by 4 bases and J by 2 bases, leaving 13 bases of the junction without a gene match. CDR1 is given as SGHDT and CDR2 as YYEEEE, both from the germline V gene.